These 19 T cell receptor beta chains originate from one sample sequenced in a study of post-analysis software for immune sequencing data. The study's findings and limits: Relative to controls, patients had 4 or 5 TRBV segments at higher frequency, with TRBV5-6, TRBV5-1 and TRBV20-1 among these.

Unique molecular identifiers were present in the TCR beta cDNA libraries. TCRdb ran MiXCR on the PCR reads and lists one entry per CDR3 protein. Here the sample spans 650,000 to 850,000 distinct CDR3 sequences, about 57% being singletons. No antigens are known for them. The sequencing sample was made of blood. These receptors were collected from a girl between 5 and 17 years old with multiple sclerosis.

Only one count was recorded for this clonotype. The V call is TRBV6-5, the J call TRBJ2-7; D is undetermined. CDR3 length equals 14 residues. In germline, CDR1 is MNHEY, CDR2 SVGAGI. V shed 2 bases and J shed 1 base, with 9 bases lying between them. The DNA for the CDR3 is TGTGCCAGCAGTTACGATCCTGGATCCTACGAGCAGTACTTC. The encoded protein is CASSYDPGSYEQYF.

This clonotype was found a few times. The chain couples TRBV6-1 to TRBJ2-1; 14 nucleotides match TRBD2. Germline V lookup: CDR1 MNHNS, CDR2 SASEGT. This CDR3 has 17 residues. V lost 6 bases and J lost 6; bases outside the gene matches: 10. The CDR3 loop is CASRKTSGRAASNEQFF. In nucleotides, the CDR3 is TGTGCCAGCAGAAAGACTAGCGGGAGGGCCGCTAGCAATGAGCAGTTCTTC.

This clonotype was recorded a few times. The chain employs TRBV29-1 and TRBJ2-3, with 7 bases identical to TRBD1. Germline-derived CDR1 and CDR2 are SQVTM and ANQGSEA. Unmatched junction bases numbered 6, after V lost 5 bases and J lost 1 base. The length of the CDR3 is 14 residues. The CDR3 here is CSVSPGQRTDTQYF. The CDR3 region has the DNA TGCAGCGTTTCACCGGGACAGCGCACAGATACGCAGTATTTT.

This rearrangement joins TRBV6-2 or TRBV6-3 to TRBJ1-1, with 9 bases identical to TRBD1. Germline V gene lookup returns CDR1 MNHEY and CDR2 SVGEGT. V trimming: 4 bases; J trimming: 0 bases; junction bases outside the gene matches: 6. CDR3 length: 16 amino acids. As DNA, the CDR3 is TGTGCCAGCAGTTCCAACAGGGGGCGAATGAACACTGAAGCTTTCTTT. Translation gives CASSSNRGRMNTEAFF.

This clonotype appeared a few times. The DNA of the CDR3 is TGCGCCAGCAGCCAAGCTGAAAAGGCCGAAAAACTGTTTTTT. This sequence encodes CASSQAEKAEKLFF. The gene calls are TRBV4-1 and TRBJ1-4, with D uncertain. The CDR3 spans 14 residues. Germline CDR1 is MGHRA and CDR2 is YSYEKL. The V end was cut by 1 base, the J end by 8 bases, with 11 bases between.

The chain joins TRBV6-1 to TRBJ2-5; D might be TRBD2 (5 bases). Germline CDR1 and CDR2: MNHNS and SASEGT. The CDR3 has 17 amino acids. The germline V and J ends were trimmed by 6 bases and 11 bases, with 31 bases remaining between them. CDR3 sequence reads: CASRLRAANSIVWEQYF. CDR3 nucleotides: TGTGCCAGCAGGTTGAGGGCAGCGAATTCGATCGTATGGGAGCAGTACTTC.

The chain has TRBV29-1 and TRBJ2-7; D call uncertain. The CDR3 is 14 residues long. Deletions cut 0 bases from V and 2 bases from J, with 11 bases between. Germline loops: CDR1 SQVTM, CDR2 ANQGSEA. In DNA, the CDR3 is TGCAGCGTTGAAGATCTTGGCCCGACCTACGAGCAGTACTTC. Encoded protein: CSVEDLGPTYEQYF.

This clonotype occurred a few times. The chain has TRBV20-1 and TRBJ2-7; the D is unclear. This CDR3 comprises 13 residues. The germline gives CDR1 DFQATT, CDR2 SNEGSKA (reference sequence). The V end lost 3 bases, the J end lost 2 bases, and 11 bases lay between the germline ends. CDR3 amino acids: CSASAGTTYEQYF. CDR3 nucleotide sequence: TGCAGTGCTAGTGCAGGAACGACCTACGAGCAGTACTTC.

The chain has TRBV6-2 or TRBV6-3 and TRBJ1-1; D not resolved. Trimming shortened V by 11 bases and J by 1 base, and 11 bases separated the two germline ends. Germline V gives CDR1 MNHEY, CDR2 SVGEGT. The CDR3 totals 12 residues. CDR3 DNA: TGTGCCGGGAGAACTAGGAACACTGAAGCTTTCTTT. Translated: CAGRTRNTEAFF.

The V and J genes are TRBV12-3 or TRBV12-4 and TRBJ1-5; D call uncertain. The CDR3 covers 15 residues. Trimming shortened V by 8 bases and J by 0 bases, and 14 bases separated the two germline ends. CDR3 bases: TGTGCCAGCCAACGTTGGGCGGGTAGCAATCAGCCCCAGCATTTT. This translates into CASQRWAGSNQPQHF.

V is TRBV11-1 and J is TRBJ2-7, with D perhaps TRBD2 (6 bases). Between the trimmed V and J ends, which lost 1 base and 0 bases, there was a span of 13 bases. The CDR3 runs 16 residues. Germline-derived CDR1 and CDR2 are SGHAT and FQDESV (reference sequence). The CDR3 here is CASSLVRGLHSYEQYF. The CDR3 DNA reads as TGTGCCAGCAGCTTAGTCCGGGGACTGCACTCCTACGAGCAGTACTTC.

The chain couples TRBV20-1 to TRBJ1-1, with D tentatively TRBD1 (6 bases). The CDR3 extends over 13 amino acids. Trimming left V 3 bases short and J 4 bases short, with 12 bases between. Germline V CDR1 and CDR2: DFQATT, SNEGSKA (reference sequence). CDR3: CSARGQRGTEAFF. CDR3 DNA: TGCAGTGCTAGGGGACAACGGGGCACTGAAGCTTTCTTT.

The table lists this clonotype with a few counts. The genes are TRBV29-1 and TRBJ1-1; D unclear. The ends were cut back, 5 bases at V and 1 base at J, with 11 bases in the middle. This CDR3 has 13 amino acids. Germline V gene sequence: CDR1 SQVTM, CDR2 ANQGSEA. The CDR3 region has the DNA TGCAGCGTTCCCCAGTTCGGGAACACTGAAGCTTTCTTT. It specifies CSVPQFGNTEAFF.

Only a few counts were recorded for this clonotype. The chain uses TRBV29-1 and TRBJ2-7; weak D call: TRBD1 (6 bases). Per germline, CDR1 SQVTM and CDR2 ANQGSEA. The CDR3 is 14 amino acids. V shed 4 bases and J shed 0 bases, with 13 bases lying between them. The CDR3 protein is CSVVSGQSSYEQYF. DNA of the CDR3: TGCAGCGTTGTCTCCGGACAGAGCTCCTACGAGCAGTACTTC.

This clonotype has only a few counts. V is TRBV7-2 and J is TRBJ2-3; D is possibly TRBD1 (6 bases). Germline CDR1 reads SGHTA; CDR2 reads FQGNSA. The CDR3 is made up of 14 amino acids. V dropped 2 bases and J dropped 13 bases, with 19 bases sitting between them. The CDR3, as DNA: TGTGCCAGCAGCTTACACAGGGCGCAACAACGGGAGTATTTT. Its translation is CASSLHRAQQREYF.

The chain couples TRBV2 to TRBJ2-1; possibly TRBD2 for D (6 bases). Germline CDR1 reads SNHLY; CDR2 reads FYNNEI. This CDR3 spans 13 amino acids. Deletions cut 8 bases from V and 7 bases from J, with 15 bases between. The CDR3 DNA reads as TGTGCCAGCTGGGACTTCGGGCAAAATGAGCAGTTCTTC. Encoded protein: CASWDFGQNEQFF.

V gene TRBV29-1 combines with J gene TRBJ2-5; 8 bases agree with TRBD2. V shed 4 bases, J shed 0 bases, and the junction held 7 bases outside the gene matches. Germline lookup yields CDR1 SQVTM and CDR2 ANQGSEA. The length of the CDR3 is 15 residues. The CDR3 sequence is CSVGRIAGYQETQYF. CDR3 in DNA: TGCAGCGTTGGCCGGATAGCGGGGTACCAAGAGACCCAGTACTTC.

This clonotype was detected a few times. V gene TRBV15 combines with J gene TRBJ2-4; 8 positions agree with TRBD2. The CDR3 spans 16 residues. The germline V gene encodes CDR1 LNHNV and CDR2 YYDKDF (reference sequence). The trim removed 5 bases at V and 13 bases at J, leaving 19 bases unmatched. The CDR3 coding sequence is TGTGCCACCAGCGGGCGGATGACGGGACTAGTTTCGGAGCAGTACTTC. Its protein is CATSGRMTGLVSEQYF.

The chain carries TRBV5-1 and TRBJ2-7; 8 bases agree with TRBD2. The V gene's germline CDR1 is SGHRS and CDR2 YFSETQ. V dropped 4 bases and J dropped 5; count of bases not matched to a gene: 8. The CDR3 totals 14 residues. CDR3 sequence (DNA): TGCGCCAGCAGCACCGGGACTAGTACTCACGAGCAGTACTTC. Protein sequence: CASSTGTSTHEQYF.